This T cell receptor beta chain comes out of a study of cytomegalovirus exposure and HLA in healthy donors. In the case of this clone: Its specificity is unknown.

With 1 base clipped from V and 5 bases from J, the junction kept 10 bases outside the gene matches. CDR3 length: 16 residues. Germline V CDR1 and CDR2: SGHVS, FNYEAQ. Assay: immunoSEQ multiplex PCR; the TCRdb copy retains only in-frame clones and omits some. The table includes tens of thousands of clones, approximately 95% detected once. Study-level results: CMV antigen specificity of a few CMV-associated chains was confirmed in vitro.

This TCR was recovered from a man between 18 and 35 years old in good health and CMV-seronegative. This rearrangement joins TRBV7-6 to TRBJ2-7; 8 bases match TRBD1. The sequenced sample was PBMCs. The CDR3 loop is CASSLVPDRVRHEQYF. CDR3 bases: TGTGCCAGCAGCTTAGTCCCGGACAGGGTACGACACGAGCAGTACTTC.